A single count supports the clone carrying this T cell receptor beta chain. With 6 bases clipped from V and 3 bases from J, the junction kept 7 bases outside the gene matches. This CDR3 spans 14 amino acids. Looked up from germline, CDR1 is SQVTM and CDR2 is ANQGSEA. Each patient's cancer was a locally advanced or metastatic urothelial carcinoma. The entry originates in a study of PD-L1 blockade in urothelial cancer. Study background: Each participant's history included 0 to 3 prior chemotherapy regimens. Analysis of blood occurred 3 weeks (second dose) and 6 weeks after treatment start.

Generated by immunoSEQ multiplex PCR, the TCRdb table keeps only in-frame clones and is missing some. The table records more than 50,000 clones, 82% of them present only once. The specimen was PBMCs, collected around atezolizumab (anti-PD-L1) treatment. This chain uses TRBV29-1 with TRBJ2-3; 9 bases agree with TRBD1. The TCR comes from a man between 65 and 85 years old with urothelial cancer. This CDR3 reads CSVTGTGRTDTQYF. In nucleotides, the CDR3 is TGCAGCGTGACCGGGACAGGGAGGACAGATACGCAGTATTTT.